The 24 T cell receptor beta chains given below trace back to one sample, sequenced in a study of T-cell reconstitution after alpha-beta-depleted transplantation in children. Preparation of the TCRbeta library used unique molecular identifiers. TCRdb re-called the PCR reads through MiXCR, storing one row per CDR3 protein. The repertoire consists of approximately 130,000 distinct CDR3 sequences, with roughly 10% occurring once and the leading ten covering approximately 25%. The sequenced sample was PBMCs, mostly from graft donor cells, obtained 180 days after TCRalphabeta/CD19-depleted stem cell transplant. Receptors were obtained from a girl under two years old who had a stem cell transplant for combined immunodeficiency, so the T cells may come from the graft donor.

In its sample, this clonotype was seen a few times. V and J are TRBV12-3 or TRBV12-4 and TRBJ2-7; D gene ambiguous. The CDR3 loop spans 13 amino acids. Trimming took 2 bases from V and 7 from J, leaving 12 bases between them. This CDR3 is CASSLWGIREQYF. The CDR3 bases are TGTGCCAGCAGTTTATGGGGTATTCGGGAGCAGTACTTC.

This clonotype was counted between two and nine times. This chain joins TRBV5-1 and TRBJ2-3; D unclear. V shed 4 bases and J shed 6 bases, with 12 bases lying between them. Germline V CDR1 and CDR2: SGHRS, YFSETQ. The CDR3 is made up of 13 amino acids. The chain's CDR3 is CASSGVQTDTQYF. CDR3 nucleotides: TGCGCCAGCAGCGGGGTTCAGACGGATACGCAGTATTTT.

The rearrangement joins TRBV5-5 to TRBJ2-1; a weak D match, TRBD1 (6 bases). The germline V gene encodes CDR1 SGHKS and CDR2 YYEKEE (reference sequence). Trimming cost V 4 bases and J 3 bases, with 14 bases left between them. This CDR3 is built from 15 residues. The CDR3 nucleotides are TGTGCCAGCAGCCGGGACACCCCCTACTACAATGAGCAGTTCTTC. Translating gives CASSRDTPYYNEQFF.

This clonotype was counted a few times. The chain recombines TRBV5-1 with TRBJ2-5; no reliable D call. The CDR3 extends over 17 amino acids. V was pared by 4 bases and J by 1 base, with 20 bases between. CDR1 SGHRS and CDR2 YFSETQ come from the germline V gene. The CDR3 spells CASSPPAGRPAQETQYF. The DNA for the CDR3 is TGCGCCAGCAGCCCGCCGGCCGGGCGGCCAGCCCAAGAGACCCAGTACTTC.

The chain combines TRBV20-1 with TRBJ2-3; D may be TRBD2 (7 bases). The CDR3 has 18 amino acids. Trimming took off 7 bases at V and 1 base at J, with 27 bases between the two ends. CDR1 DFQATT and CDR2 SNEGSKA come from the germline V gene (reference sequence). This chain's CDR3 is CSGQGSGGGSVGTDTQYF. The CDR3 nucleotides read TGCAGTGGCCAGGGTTCCGGGGGCGGGAGTGTGGGCACAGATACGCAGTATTTT.

The chain carries TRBV29-1 and TRBJ2-2; D is unresolved. Looked up from germline, CDR1 is SQVTM and CDR2 is ANQGSEA. V was trimmed by 2 bases and J by 5 bases, leaving 15 bases between them. This CDR3 has 15 amino acids. CDR3 protein: CSVEIWGRETGELFF. Written as DNA, the CDR3 is TGCAGCGTTGAAATTTGGGGTAGAGAGACCGGGGAGCTGTTTTTT.

This clonotype was counted at least ten times. The rearrangement uses TRBV18 and TRBJ2-3; 13 bases are shared with TRBD2. The CDR3 extends over 18 amino acids. Germline loops: CDR1 KGHSH, CDR2 LQKENI. V shed 3 bases and J 0 bases; nucleotides not matched to a gene: 6. CDR3 region: CASSPGLAGILSTDTQYF. The CDR3, as DNA: TGTGCCAGCTCACCGGGACTAGCGGGAATACTTAGCACAGATACGCAGTATTTT.

This clonotype was counted a few times. V and J are TRBV5-1 and TRBJ2-1; D is uncertain. This CDR3 spans 16 amino acids. Germline CDR1 and CDR2: SGHRS and YFSETQ. V lost 4 bases and J lost 0, with 14 bases in between. The CDR3 reads CASSIRALDSYNEQFF. The CDR3 nucleotides are TGCGCCAGCAGCATCCGGGCCCTCGACTCCTACAATGAGCAGTTCTTC.

In this sample, this clonotype turned up many times. This chain connects TRBV12-3 or TRBV12-4 to TRBJ2-5, with 8 bases aligning to TRBD2. The CDR3 totals 15 residues. V gave up 3 bases and J gave up 2 bases; unmatched junction bases: 5. The CDR3 coding sequence is TGTGCCAGCAGTTTCCGGGGGGGAGGGCAAGAGACCCAGTACTTC. Protein product: CASSFRGGGQETQYF.

A few counts support this clonotype. The rearrangement links TRBV9 to TRBJ2-5, with 9 positions matching TRBD1. V lost 4 bases and J lost 0; bases outside the gene matches: 4. Germline CDR1 SGDLS, CDR2 YYNGEE. The length of the CDR3 is 15 residues. The CDR3 spells CASSMDRGHQETQYF. Written as DNA, the CDR3 is TGTGCCAGCAGCATGGACAGGGGACACCAAGAGACCCAGTACTTC.

This clonotype was seen more than once but under ten times. V gene TRBV20-1 combines with J gene TRBJ2-5; D is unresolved. The V end lost 6 bases, the J end lost 2 bases, and 10 bases lay between the germline ends. CDR3 size: 12 residues. Germline CDR1 DFQATT, CDR2 SNEGSKA (reference sequence). The CDR3 region is CSARPSQETQYF. CDR3 DNA: TGCAGTGCGCGCCCCAGTCAAGAGACCCAGTACTTC.

The rearrangement uses TRBV20-1 and TRBJ2-3; no firm D call. The CDR3 sequence is 11 residues long. V was shortened by 3 bases and J by 3 bases, with 4 bases between the two germline ends. CDR1 and CDR2 (germline): DFQATT, SNEGSKA (reference sequence). CDR3 DNA: TGCAGTGCTAGCAGAACAGATACGCAGTATTTT. Translation: CSASRTDTQYF.

J is TRBJ2-7 and V is TRBV5-1; D is perhaps TRBD1 (5 bases). The V gene lost 0 bases and the J gene lost 2 bases, with 12 bases spanning the gap. This CDR3 comprises 15 residues. CDR1 is SGHRS, CDR2 YFSETQ, per germline. For the CDR3, the DNA is TGCGCCAGCAGCTTGGACGTGACAGCGACCTACGAGCAGTACTTC. Its protein product is CASSLDVTATYEQYF.

The chain links TRBV5-6 to TRBJ2-5; possibly TRBD1 or TRBD2 for D (5 bases each). CDR1 and CDR2 (germline): SGHDT, YYEEEE. V was pared by 3 bases and J by 3 bases, with 12 bases between. This CDR3 comprises 14 residues. The CDR3 DNA is TGTGCCAGCAGCTACCTGGGACGGAAAGAGACCCAGTACTTC. Its protein product is CASSYLGRKETQYF.

This chain joins TRBV7-2 and TRBJ1-5, with a weak D call TRBD1 (5 bases). V lost 0 bases and J lost 5, with 11 bases in between. Germline V gives CDR1 SGHTA, CDR2 FQGNSA. The CDR3 contains 15 residues. The DNA of the CDR3 is TGTGCCAGCAGCTTAGCGGGCCAGGGCTATCAGCCCCAGCATTTT. Its protein product is CASSLAGQGYQPQHF.

The V call is TRBV7-8, the J call TRBJ2-1; no firm D call. Trimming took 1 base from V and 6 from J, leaving 4 bases between them. CDR1 is SGHVS, CDR2 FQNEAQ, per germline. The CDR3 extends over 12 amino acids. CDR3 DNA: TGTGCCAGCAGCTTAGTTTTCAATGAGCAGTTCTTC. This gives the protein CASSLVFNEQFF.

This rearrangement joins TRBV20-1 to TRBJ2-1; 12 bases match TRBD2. Germline V gene lookup returns CDR1 DFQATT and CDR2 SNEGSKA (reference sequence). Trimming removed 6 bases from V and 10 bases from J; junction bases left unmatched: 16. The CDR3 covers 16 residues. CDR3 sequence: CSAIGLAGNTGSEQFF. Written as DNA, the CDR3 is TGCAGTGCCATTGGACTAGCGGGAAATACCGGCTCGGAGCAGTTCTTC.

This clonotype has more than one count but fewer than ten. The chain links TRBV5-5 to TRBJ2-5; TRBD1 matches at 7 bases. V shed 2 bases and J 3 bases; nucleotides not matched to a gene: 4. Germline CDR1 reads SGHKS; CDR2 reads YYEKEE (reference sequence). The CDR3 loop spans 14 amino acids. The DNA for the CDR3 is TGTGCCAGCAGCTTTCCCGGGACAGAAGAGACCCAGTACTTC. This sequence encodes CASSFPGTEETQYF.

V and J are TRBV4-3 and TRBJ1-2; 8 nucleotides agree with TRBD1. The CDR3 has 16 residues. After removal of 0 bases from V and 4 bases from J, the junction contained 7 bases not matched to a gene. Germline V gene data show CDR1 as LGHNA and CDR2 as YSLEER. CDR3 amino acids: CASSQEATGVVYGYTF. The CDR3 nucleotides read TGCGCCAGCAGCCAAGAGGCGACAGGGGTCGTCTATGGCTACACCTTC.

The chain uses TRBV20-1 and TRBJ1-4; 9 nucleotides match TRBD1. With 0 bases clipped from V and 8 bases from J, the junction kept 10 bases outside the gene matches. CDR3 length: 16 amino acids. Germline V gene data show CDR1 as DFQATT and CDR2 as SNEGSKA (reference sequence). CDR3 region: CSARDGRTGAREKLFF. The CDR3 DNA reads as TGCAGTGCTAGAGATGGGAGGACAGGGGCACGAGAAAAACTGTTTTTT.

This clonotype was found a few times. V usage is TRBV12-3 or TRBV12-4 and J usage is TRBJ2-5, with 10 bases matching TRBD2. This CDR3 contains 17 residues. Unmatched junction bases numbered 7, after V lost 2 bases and J lost 1 base. CDR3 residues: CASSLPSGRSGQETQYF. In DNA, the CDR3 is TGTGCCAGCAGTTTACCTAGCGGGAGATCAGGCCAAGAGACCCAGTACTTC.

The V gene is TRBV25-1, the J gene TRBJ1-2; no definite D call. The CDR3 sequence is 12 residues long. Germline values: CDR1 MGHDK, CDR2 SYGVNS. The V gene lost 5 bases and the J gene lost 8 bases, with 12 bases spanning the gap. CDR3 coding DNA: TGTGCCAGCAGTTGGGAGGCGGGGGGCTACACCTTC. Protein sequence: CASSWEAGGYTF.

On this clonotype itself: A much larger clone lies a single base off, so this may be a read error. This chain uses TRBV5-1 with TRBJ2-1; 12 positions match TRBD1. Trimming removed 7 bases from V and 10 bases from J; junction bases left unmatched: 12. This CDR3 is 15 amino acids long. Germline V gene data show CDR1 as SGHRS and CDR2 as YFSETQ. In nucleotides, the CDR3 is TGCGCCAGCGCTATTCCGGGACAGGGGGCTGTGGAGCAGTTCTTC. As protein: CASAIPGQGAVEQFF.

This clonotype has more than one count but fewer than ten. CDR3: CASSEFGQYNSPLHF. The CDR3 DNA reads as TGTGCCAGCAGTGAATTCGGGCAGTATAATTCACCCCTCCACTTT. V is TRBV25-1 and J is TRBJ1-6; D call uncertain. This CDR3 comprises 15 residues. V was shortened by 1 base and J by 4 bases, with 8 bases between the two germline ends. Germline CDR1 reads MGHDK; CDR2 reads SYGVNS.